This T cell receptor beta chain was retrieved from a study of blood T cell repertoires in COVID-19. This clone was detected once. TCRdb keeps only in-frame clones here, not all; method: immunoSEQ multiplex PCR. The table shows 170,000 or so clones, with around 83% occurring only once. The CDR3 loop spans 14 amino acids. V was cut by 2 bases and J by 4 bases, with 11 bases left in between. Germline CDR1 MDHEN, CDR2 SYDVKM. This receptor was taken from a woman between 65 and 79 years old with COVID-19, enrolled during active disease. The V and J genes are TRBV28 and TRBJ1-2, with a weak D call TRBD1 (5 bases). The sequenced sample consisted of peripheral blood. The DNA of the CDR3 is TGTGCCAGCAGTTTAGGGGACTTAGTCTATGGCTACACCTTC. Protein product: CASSLGDLVYGYTF.